The 16 T cell receptor beta chains in this list originate from one sample, sequenced in a study of early T cells in non-severe SARS-CoV-2 infection. TCRdb passed the 5' RACE reads through MiXCR, listing each CDR3 protein once. This sample carries 50,000 to 70,000 distinct CDR3 sequences, about 6% of them seen once, and the ten largest clones take around 3.4%. The source material was whole blood, sampled at baseline. The receptors originated from an adult who was a healthcare worker with PCR-confirmed SARS-CoV-2 infection or an uninfected control (not recorded which).

This clonotype was seen ten or more times. The genes are TRBV10-3 and TRBJ1-6; 8 positions match TRBD1. Germline V CDR1 and CDR2: ENHRY, SYGVKD. The CDR3 spans 15 residues. V dropped 7 bases and J dropped 5; count of bases not matched to a gene: 7. In DNA form, the CDR3 reads TGTGCCATCAAACGACAGGGGTCTGATAATTCACCCCTCCACTTT. It yields the protein CAIKRQGSDNSPLHF.

This clonotype occurred many times. The V call is TRBV19, the J call TRBJ1-2; TRBD1 aligns across 7 bases. V dropped 4 bases and J dropped 7; count of bases not matched to a gene: 9. CDR1 and CDR2 from the germline V gene are LNHDA and SQIVND (reference sequence). The CDR3 contains 14 residues. The CDR3 loop is CASSTLQGTAGYTF. DNA of the CDR3: TGTGCCAGTAGTACTCTACAGGGGACGGCTGGCTACACCTTC. Full variable domain (remainder filled in from reference TRBV19 and TRBJ1-2): DGGITQSPKYLFRKEGQNVTLSCEQNLNHDAMYWYRQDPGQGLRLIYYSQIVNDFQKGDIAEGYSVSREKKESFPLTVTSAQKNPTAFYLCASSTLQGTAGYTFGSGTRLTVV.

This clonotype was picked up many times. The CDR3 loop is CASSSGSEQFF. The CDR3 DNA sequence: TGTGCCAGCAGTTCCGGGAGTGAGCAGTTCTTC. This chain uses TRBV6-2 or TRBV6-3 with TRBJ2-1; the D gene is possibly TRBD2 (6 bases). Germline V lookup: CDR1 MNHEY, CDR2 SVGEGT. This CDR3 is built from 11 residues. Trimming removed 4 bases from V and 9 bases from J, with 7 bases in between.

This clonotype was detected only a few times. V usage is TRBV5-1 and J usage is TRBJ2-2, with 7 bases matching TRBD2. After removal of 4 bases from V and 2 bases from J, the junction contained 11 bases not matched to a gene. Germline V gene sequence: CDR1 SGHRS, CDR2 YFSETQ. The CDR3 runs 17 residues. The CDR3 DNA is TGCGCCAGCAGCCTGGAGGCTAGCGGACATAACACCGGGGAGCTGTTTTTT. Residues: CASSLEASGHNTGELFF. Looking up the rest from reference TRBV5-1 and TRBJ2-2 gives the full variable domain: KAGVTQTPRYLIKTRGQQVTLSCSPISGHRSVSWYQQTPGQGLQFLFEYFSETQRNKGNFPGRFSGRQFSNSRSEMNVSTLELGDSALYLCASSLEASGHNTGELFFGEGSRLTVL.

This clonotype occurred many times. The chain combines TRBV28 with TRBJ2-7; the D is unclear. The CDR3 runs to 15 residues. V was cut by 1 base and J by 0 bases, with 10 bases left in between. Germline V gene sequence: CDR1 MDHEN, CDR2 SYDVKM. Written as DNA, the CDR3 is TGTGCCAGCAGTTTATCAACCCCCGGCTCCTACGAGCAGTACTTC. Its translation is CASSLSTPGSYEQYF.

The rearrangement uses TRBV3-1 and TRBJ2-7; TRBD2 aligns across 11 bases. Germline-derived CDR1 and CDR2 are LGHDT and YNNKEL (reference sequence). This CDR3 spans 17 amino acids. J gave up 2 bases and V 4 bases, and 10 bases lay outside the gene matches. CDR3: CASSREDGTSGAYEQYF. The CDR3, as DNA: TGTGCCAGCAGCCGAGAAGACGGGACTAGCGGTGCCTACGAGCAGTACTTC.

Of note for this clonotype: It may be a read error: a sequence one base away is much more abundant. This chain connects TRBV12-3 or TRBV12-4 to TRBJ2-1; TRBD2 aligns across 13 bases. Unmatched junction bases numbered 7, after V lost 4 bases and J lost 1 base. CDR3 length: 18 residues. The CDR3 DNA is TGTGCCAGCAGTTCCTCGGGACTAGCGGGACCATCCTACAATGAGCAGTTCTTC. Its protein is CASSSSGLAGPSYNEQFF.

This clonotype was counted many times. The chain employs TRBV12-3 or TRBV12-4 and TRBJ2-2; the D is unclear. V gave up 4 bases and J gave up 6 bases, with 6 bases separating them. The CDR3 is 12 amino acids. The CDR3, as DNA: TGTGCCAGCAGTTCCTTAGCCGGGGAGCTGTTTTTT. Translation: CASSSLAGELFF.

This clonotype was counted only a few times. This chain links TRBV20-1 with TRBJ2-7, with TRBD1 identical over 7 bases. J was trimmed by 5 bases and V by 3 bases; bases with no gene match: 7. Germline-derived CDR1 and CDR2 are DFQATT and SNEGSKA (reference sequence). CDR3 length equals 13 residues. As DNA, the CDR3 is TGCAGTGCTAGTGGCGACAGGGCACACGAGCAGTACTTC. Amino acids: CSASGDRAHEQYF.

The chain couples TRBV28 to TRBJ2-7, with D tentatively TRBD1 (5 bases). The CDR3 covers 13 residues. Germline V lookup: CDR1 MDHEN, CDR2 SYDVKM. V was trimmed by 3 bases and J by 1 base, leaving 7 bases between them. Written as DNA, the CDR3 is TGTGCCAGCAGTTTTAGGGGTTCCTACGAGCAGTACTTC. It translates to CASSFRGSYEQYF.

This clonotype came up a few times. A much larger clone lies one base from this, so it may be a read error. V gene TRBV10-3 combines with J gene TRBJ1-2; 7 bases are a match to TRBD1. This CDR3 has 15 amino acids. Germline CDR1 and CDR2: ENHRY and SYGVKD. The CDR3 sequence: CTISFQTGPNYGYTF. The CDR3 DNA reads as TGTACCATCAGCTTTCAGACAGGGCCCAACTATGGCTACACCTTC.

This clonotype showed up many times. J is TRBJ2-7 and V is TRBV20-1, with 8 bases identical to TRBD2. The germline gives CDR1 DFQATT, CDR2 SNEGSKA (reference sequence). CDR3 length: 15 residues. J lost 4 bases, V lost 0 bases, and 8 bases had no gene match. This chain's CDR3 is CSARDHSGNSYEQYF. For the CDR3, the DNA is TGCAGTGCTAGAGATCATAGCGGGAATAGTTACGAGCAGTACTTC.

This clonotype was seen a handful of times. This chain connects TRBV13 to TRBJ2-3, with 15 bases aligning to TRBD2. This CDR3 has 17 amino acids. Trimming cost V 4 bases and J 2 bases; bases outside gene matches: 4. Germline loops: CDR1 PRHDT, CDR2 FYEKMQ (reference sequence). Written as DNA, the CDR3 is TGTGCCAGCAGCTCCCGGACTAGCGGGAGGGACACAGATACGCAGTATTTT. It encodes CASSSRTSGRDTDTQYF.

This clonotype was detected a few times. This chain joins TRBV5-6 and TRBJ2-1; 9 bases line up with TRBD1. CDR1 is SGHDT and CDR2 is YYEEEE in the germline V gene. V lost 3 bases and J lost 4; bases outside the gene matches: 5. The CDR3 is made up of 15 amino acids. CDR3 coding DNA: TGTGCCAGCAGCTCGGACAGGGGTATATACAATGAGCAGTTCTTC. This sequence encodes CASSSDRGIYNEQFF.

As regards this clonotype: At one end, the junction sequence differs from germline, possibly due to a read error. The J gene is TRBJ2-7, the V gene TRBV29-1, with 8 nucleotides matching TRBD2. CDR1 SQVTM and CDR2 ANQGSEA come from the germline V gene. This CDR3 is built from 10 residues. CDR3: CSLSGGRRNF. The CDR3 bases are TGCTCACTTTCGGGGGGGCGCAGGAACTTC.

This clonotype was counted many times. The rearrangement uses TRBV28 and TRBJ2-1, with D perhaps TRBD2 (7 bases). V lost 4 bases and J lost 7, with 20 bases in between. CDR3 length: 16 residues. Germline CDR1 reads MDHEN; CDR2 reads SYDVKM. The CDR3 reads CASSSEGGGPWNEQFF. For the CDR3, the DNA is TGTGCCAGCAGTTCCGAGGGGGGAGGGCCTTGGAATGAGCAGTTCTTC.